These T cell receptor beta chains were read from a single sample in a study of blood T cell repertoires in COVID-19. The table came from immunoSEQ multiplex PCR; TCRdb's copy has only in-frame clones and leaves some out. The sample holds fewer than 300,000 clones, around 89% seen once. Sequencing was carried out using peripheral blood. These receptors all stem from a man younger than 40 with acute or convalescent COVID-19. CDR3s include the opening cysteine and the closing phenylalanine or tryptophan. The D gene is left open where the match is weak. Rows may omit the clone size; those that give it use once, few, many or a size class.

CDR3 protein: CASSYSGGYQPQHF
CDR3 DNA: TGTGCCAGCAGTTACTCTGGCGGTTATCAGCCCCAGCATTTT
J gene: TRBJ1-5
clone size: -
D gene: -
V gene: TRBV6-5

CDR3 protein: CASRGAGVYNEQFF
CDR3 DNA: TGTGCCAGCCGGGGGGCGGGGGTCTACAATGAGCAGTTCTTC
J gene: TRBJ2-1
clone size: few
D gene: -
V gene: TRBV19

CDR3 protein: CASSIIGTDYGYTF
CDR3 DNA: TGTGCCAGTAGTATTATTGGGACAGACTATGGCTACACCTTC
J gene: TRBJ1-2
clone size: -
D gene: TRBD1
V gene: TRBV19

CDR3 protein: CASSEGYRGWSYEQYF
CDR3 DNA: TGTGCCAGCAGTGAAGGGTATCGGGGGTGGTCCTACGAGCAGTACTTC
J gene: TRBJ2-7
clone size: -
D gene: -
V gene: TRBV6-1

CDR3 protein: CASRQEGVKAFF
CDR3 DNA: TGCGCCAGCCGACAAGAGGGAGTGAAAGCTTTCTTT
J gene: TRBJ1-1
clone size: -
D gene: -
V gene: TRBV5-1

CDR3 protein: CASSALIQPGSGNTIYF
CDR3 DNA: TGTGCCAGCAGTGCTCTAATTCAACCCGGCTCTGGAAACACCATATATTTT
J gene: TRBJ1-3
clone size: -
D gene: -
V gene: TRBV6-2/TRBV6-3

CDR3 protein: CASSSTGGPYGYTF
CDR3 DNA: TGTGCCAGCAGTTCGACAGGGGGCCCCTATGGCTACACCTTC
J gene: TRBJ1-2
clone size: -
D gene: TRBD1
V gene: TRBV5-4

CDR3 protein: CASGQGQGSYEQYF
CDR3 DNA: TGTGCCAGCGGGCAGGGGCAGGGCTCCTACGAGCAGTACTTC
J gene: TRBJ2-7
clone size: -
D gene: -
V gene: TRBV25-1

CDR3 protein: CASSLERGNGYTF
CDR3 DNA: TGTGCCAGCAGCCTGGAGCGGGGGAATGGCTACACCTTC
J gene: TRBJ1-2
clone size: -
D gene: -
V gene: TRBV7-8

CDR3 protein: CASSQAIRDTDTQYF
CDR3 DNA: TGCGCCAGCAGCCAAGCAATCAGGGACACAGATACGCAGTATTTT
J gene: TRBJ2-3
clone size: -
D gene: -
V gene: TRBV4-1

CDR3 protein: CATSAEGNLPQHF
CDR3 DNA: TGTGCCACCAGTGCGGAGGGGAATTTGCCCCAGCATTTT
J gene: TRBJ1-5
clone size: -
D gene: -
V gene: TRBV24-1

CDR3 protein: CASSIGAGLAGLEQFF
CDR3 DNA: TGTGCCAGTAGTATAGGTGCGGGACTAGCAGGACTTGAGCAGTTCTTC
J gene: TRBJ2-1
clone size: -
D gene: TRBD2
V gene: TRBV19

CDR3 protein: CASAGAGPYEQYF
CDR3 DNA: TGTGCCAGTGCGGGAGCCGGGCCCTACGAGCAGTACTTC
J gene: TRBJ2-7
clone size: -
D gene: TRBD2
V gene: TRBV18

CDR3 protein: CASKLAENRGEQFF
CDR3 DNA: TGTGCCAGTAAGCTAGCGGAAAATCGAGGGGAGCAGTTCTTC
J gene: TRBJ2-1
clone size: -
D gene: TRBD2
V gene: TRBV19

CDR3 protein: CASSFGTSDEKLFF
CDR3 DNA: TGCGCCAGCAGTTTCGGGACATCGGATGAAAAACTGTTTTTT
J gene: TRBJ1-4
clone size: -
D gene: -
V gene: TRBV5-1

CDR3 protein: CASSFSPLSTDTQYF
CDR3 DNA: TGTGCCAGCAGCTTCTCCCCACTGAGCACAGATACGCAGTATTTT
J gene: TRBJ2-3
clone size: -
D gene: -
V gene: TRBV11-1

CDR3 protein: CASSQRTGRTEAFF
CDR3 DNA: TGTGCCAGCAGCCAGAGGACAGGGAGGACTGAAGCTTTCTTT
J gene: TRBJ1-1
clone size: -
D gene: TRBD1
V gene: TRBV11-2

CDR3 protein: CAWSAAFNTEAFF
CDR3 DNA: TGTGCCTGGAGTGCAGCGTTCAACACTGAAGCTTTCTTT
J gene: TRBJ1-1
clone size: -
D gene: -
V gene: TRBV30

CDR3 protein: CSGTTGDTQYF
CDR3 DNA: TGCAGTGGAACGACAGGGGATACGCAGTATTTT
J gene: TRBJ2-3
clone size: -
D gene: TRBD1
V gene: TRBV20-1

CDR3 protein: CASSLGGNDYEQYF
CDR3 DNA: TGTGCCAGCAGCTTAGGCGGGAACGACTACGAGCAGTACTTC
J gene: TRBJ2-7
clone size: few
D gene: -
V gene: TRBV7-6

CDR3 protein: CASEEEQDYGYTF
CDR3 DNA: TGTGCCAGCGAAGAAGAACAAGACTATGGCTACACCTTC
J gene: TRBJ1-2
clone size: -
D gene: -
V gene: TRBV2

CDR3 protein: CASSAASGGFPGELFF
CDR3 DNA: TGTGCCAGCAGCGCGGCTAGCGGGGGCTTCCCCGGGGAGCTGTTTTTT
J gene: TRBJ2-2
clone size: once
D gene: TRBD2
V gene: TRBV9